A single sample is the source of the 31 T cell receptor beta chains below, sequenced in a study of vaccination effects on CD4 cells after COVID-19. Libraries were prepared by immunoSEQ multiplex PCR; TCRdb keeps only in-frame clonotypes and omits some of them. The sample contains tens of thousands of clones, around 80% of which appear only once. Antigen-specific CD4+ T cells expanded by the ViraFEST assay with viral peptide pools were then sequenced. After about 10 days in culture, the CD4+ T cells were isolated. Either the BNT162b2 or mRNA-1273 vaccine was given to participants in two doses. These receptors are not linked to any known antigen. Sequences were derived from CD4+ T cells from PBMCs cultured with SARS-CoV-2 spike peptides, sampled after COVID-19 vaccination. The source is a human donor who received a COVID-19 vaccine. Some clones in this sample may be carry-over from other donors' samples.

In this sample, this clone turned up once. This chain links TRBV2 with TRBJ1-1; tentatively, D is TRBD1 (5 bases). Germline CDR1 reads SNHLY; CDR2 reads FYNNEI. V lost 3 bases to trimming and J lost 1 base, with 12 bases between them. The CDR3 length is 15 residues. The CDR3 region has the DNA TGTGCCAGCAGTGAGGCGGTCCAGGGGAACACTGAAGCTTTCTTT. This gives the protein CASSEAVQGNTEAFF.

The chain is built from TRBV5-1 and TRBJ1-1; D possibly corresponds to TRBD1 (5 bases). CDR1 and CDR2 from the germline V gene are SGHRS and YFSETQ. The V gene lost 6 bases and the J gene lost 1 base, with 10 bases spanning the gap. CDR3 size: 13 residues. DNA for the CDR3: TGCGCCAGCATGCGGGACCCGAACACTGAAGCTTTCTTT. Translation gives CASMRDPNTEAFF.

The V gene is TRBV21-1, the J gene TRBJ2-7; the table's D call of TRBD1 was not tested on the DNA. TRBV21-1 is an annotated pseudogene. The CDR3 loop spans 14 amino acids. CDR3 coding DNA: TGTGCCAGCAGCAACCCGGGACAGGGGATCGAGCAGTACGTC. Protein product: CASSNPGQGIEQYV.

This clone was seen only once. This sequence joins TRBV6-5 and TRBJ2-5, with 9 bases lining up with TRBD1. Germline V gene lookup returns CDR1 MNHEY and CDR2 SVGAGI. The CDR3 spans 16 residues. V shed 2 bases and J 5 bases; nucleotides not matched to a gene: 9. The CDR3 loop reads CASSYIRTGGEETQYF. CDR3 bases: TGTGCCAGCAGTTACATCAGAACAGGGGGCGAGGAGACCCAGTACTTC.

The V gene is TRBV21-1, the J gene TRBJ2-1. TRBV21-1 is assigned pseudogene status. The CDR3 consists of 13 residues. CDR3 in amino acids: CASSKRTGNEQFF. CDR3 in DNA: TGTGCCAGCAGCAAGAGGACGGGCAATGAGCAGTTCTTC.

CDR3 DNA sequence: TGTGCCAGCAGCCCCGCCCCCTCTGGAAACACCATATATTTT. This sequence encodes CASSPAPSGNTIYF. The gene calls are TRBV3-1 (or the pseudogene TRBV3-2) and TRBJ1-3; no firm D call. V shed 4 bases and J shed 0 bases, with 7 bases lying between them. The CDR3 consists of 14 residues. Per germline, CDR1 LGHDT and CDR2 YNNKEL (reference sequence).

This sequence joins TRBV10-3 and TRBJ2-1; 9 nucleotides match TRBD2. The CDR3 is 16 residues long. V shed 6 bases and J 6 bases; nucleotides not matched to a gene: 12. Per the germline V gene, CDR1 is ENHRY and CDR2 is SYGVKD. The CDR3 here is CAIRGFGGGAANEQFF. The CDR3 DNA reads as TGTGCCATCAGGGGTTTCGGCGGGGGGGCCGCCAATGAGCAGTTCTTC.

The chain has TRBV7-9 and TRBJ1-4; D not certain. The length of the CDR3 is 16 residues. The V end lost 6 bases, the J end lost 7 bases, and 21 bases lay between the germline ends. CDR1 is SEHNR and CDR2 is FQNEAQ in the germline V gene (reference sequence). The CDR3 DNA reads as TGTGCCAGCAGTTCCCGACGGACCGAGTCGTCTGAAAAACTGTTTTTT. This translates into CASSSRRTESSEKLFF.

V usage is TRBV14 and J usage is TRBJ2-2; D possibly matches TRBD1 or TRBD2 (5 bases each). The CDR3 extends over 15 amino acids. CDR1 is SGHDN and CDR2 is FVKESK in the germline V gene. The ends were cut back, 2 bases at V and 6 bases at J, with 13 bases in the middle. Here the CDR3 reads CASSQNGGTAGELFF. CDR3 DNA: TGTGCCAGCAGCCAAAATGGGGGAACCGCCGGGGAGCTGTTTTTT.

The rearrangement joins TRBV12-3 or TRBV12-4 to TRBJ2-2, with unresolved D. Trimming removed 1 base from V and 6 bases from J, with 6 bases in between. This CDR3 comprises 13 residues. The CDR3 protein is CASSLEAPGELFF. The CDR3 DNA reads as TGTGCCAGCAGTTTAGAAGCCCCCGGGGAGCTGTTTTTT.

The chain recombines TRBV9 with TRBJ2-1, with D perhaps being TRBD1 or TRBD2 (6 bases each). The CDR3 sequence is 15 residues long. Germline values: CDR1 SGDLS, CDR2 YYNGEE. V was cut by 3 bases and J by 3 bases, with 13 bases left in between. CDR3 in DNA: TGTGCCAGCAGCGCCGGGGGCCAAATCTACAATGAGCAGTTCTTC. This sequence encodes CASSAGGQIYNEQFF.

This clone was seen only a few times. The V and J genes are TRBV7-8 and TRBJ1-1; weak D call: TRBD1 (5 bases). The CDR3 totals 14 residues. CDR1 is SGHVS, CDR2 FQNEAQ, per germline. V lost 4 bases to trimming and J lost 7 bases, with 16 bases between them. CDR3 in amino acids: CASSYSPLDSEAFF. The CDR3 DNA is TGTGCCAGCAGCTATTCACCTCTCGACAGTGAAGCTTTCTTT.

This chain links TRBV4-3 with TRBJ2-3; D possibly corresponds to TRBD2 (5 bases). CDR1 is LGHNA and CDR2 is YSLEER in the germline V gene. V lost 1 base and J 5 bases, leaving 10 bases between the germline ends. The CDR3 consists of 14 residues. The CDR3 DNA reads as TGCGCCAGCAGCCAAGTCGGGATGGGAGATACGCAGTATTTT. This translates into CASSQVGMGDTQYF.

The chain has TRBV19 and TRBJ1-6; weak D call: TRBD1 (5 bases). The CDR3 sequence is 12 residues long. CDR1 and CDR2 from the germline V gene are LNHDA and SQIVND (reference sequence). Trimming removed 7 bases at V and 10 bases at J, with 11 bases between. The DNA for the CDR3 is TGTGCCAGTACGAGGGGAAGCTCACCCCTCCACTTT. Residues: CASTRGSSPLHF.

The CDR3 protein is CASSTSGGAENTQYF. CDR3 DNA sequence: TGCGCCAGCAGCACTAGCGGGGGGGCCGAAAATACGCAGTATTTT. The chain is built from TRBV5-1 and TRBJ2-3; TRBD2 aligns across 13 bases. The ends lost 4 bases at V and 7 bases at J; junction bases unmatched: 6. There are 15 residues in the CDR3. Germline assignment: CDR1 SGHRS and CDR2 YFSETQ.

This chain's CDR3 is CASSARGLAGAYSSYEQYV. CDR3 nucleotides: TGTGCCAGCAGTGCCCGGGGACTAGCGGGGGCCTACTCCTCCTACGAGCAGTACGTC. V and J are TRBV6-2 or TRBV6-3 and TRBJ2-7; the match to TRBD2 covers 14 bases. The CDR3 consists of 19 residues. The trim removed 5 bases at V and 0 bases at J, leaving 12 bases unmatched. Germline-derived CDR1 and CDR2 are MNHEY and SVGEGT.

This clone occurred a few times. The chain couples TRBV5-6 to TRBJ2-1, with D possibly matching TRBD1 (5 bases). This CDR3 has 15 amino acids. Germline assignment: CDR1 SGHDT and CDR2 YYEEEE. V lost 3 bases, J lost 2 bases, and 12 bases lay in between. CDR3 nucleotides: TGTGCCAGCAGCTGGGGCGGATTTCCCTACAATGAGCAGTTCTTC. Translated: CASSWGGFPYNEQFF.

The rearrangement uses TRBV29-1 and TRBJ2-3; D is uncertain. This CDR3 comprises 12 residues. Looked up from germline, CDR1 is SQVTM and CDR2 is ANQGSEA. V was pared by 7 bases and J by 1 base, with 9 bases between. The CDR3 here is CSGSDGTDTQYF. CDR3 coding DNA: TGCAGCGGATCGGACGGCACAGATACGCAGTATTTT.

This clone was counted a single time. J is TRBJ2-5 and V is TRBV6-1; D unclear. Trimming shortened V by 3 bases and J by 5 bases, and 13 bases separated the two germline ends. Germline V lookup: CDR1 MNHNS, CDR2 SASEGT. CDR3 length: 14 residues. The CDR3 region is CASSDRRAYETQYF. DNA of the CDR3: TGTGCCAGCAGTGACCGAAGGGCGTATGAGACCCAGTACTTC.

V usage is TRBV30 and J usage is TRBJ1-6; 9 bases match TRBD1. The CDR3 covers 14 residues. Germline lookup yields CDR1 GTSNPN and CDR2 SVGIG (reference sequence). V shed 4 bases, J shed 9 bases, and the junction held 7 bases outside the gene matches. CDR3 loop: CAWNGGQGGSPLHF. The CDR3 DNA reads as TGTGCCTGGAATGGGGGACAGGGAGGTTCACCCCTCCACTTT.

The rearrangement links TRBV10-2 to TRBJ2-7, with a weak D call TRBD1 (5 bases). The CDR3 consists of 13 residues. Germline loops: CDR1 WSHSY, CDR2 SAAADI. Trimming removed 6 bases from V and 2 bases from J, with 11 bases in between. The DNA of the CDR3 is TGCGCCAGCAGGGCAGGGTCCCCCTACGAGCAGTACGTC. Its translation is CASRAGSPYEQYV.

The chain uses TRBV1 and TRBJ2-7. TRBV1 is designated a pseudogene. The length of the CDR3 is 17 residues. The CDR3, as DNA: TGCACCAGCAGCCAAGATTGGGCCGGACCTTGCTTGGGCGAGCAGTACGTC. It specifies CTSSQDWAGPCLGEQYV.

V usage is TRBV7-2 and J usage is TRBJ1-3, with D unresolved. The ends were cut back, 0 bases at V and 0 bases at J, with 9 bases in the middle. Germline V gene data show CDR1 as SGHTA and CDR2 as FQGNSA. This CDR3 has 16 residues. The CDR3 DNA reads as TGTGCCAGCAGCTTAGCATTCTCCTCCTCTGGAAACACCATATATTTT. Translating gives CASSLAFSSSGNTIYF.

The genes are TRBV20-1 and TRBJ2-6; D is uncertain. V was shortened by 3 bases and J by 1 base, with 10 bases between the two germline ends. This CDR3 has 15 amino acids. In germline, CDR1 is DFQATT, CDR2 SNEGSKA (reference sequence). CDR3 sequence reads: CSASRVASGANVLTF. The CDR3 DNA follows: TGCAGTGCTAGTAGGGTGGCTTCTGGGGCCAACGTCCTGACTTTC.

This clone was observed once. The chain uses TRBV9 and TRBJ1-6; no reliable D call. CDR1 SGDLS and CDR2 YYNGEE come from the germline V gene. The CDR3 contains 14 residues. V shed 7 bases and J shed 6 bases, with 14 bases lying between them. CDR3 coding DNA: TGTGCCAGCGGCTTAGGAGGGTCTAATTCACCCCTCCACTTT. Encoded protein: CASGLGGSNSPLHF. The full variable domain, completed using reference TRBV9 and TRBJ1-6, is DSGVTQTPKHLITATGQRVTLRCSPRSGDLSVYWYQQSLDQGLQFLIQYYNGEERAKGNILERFSAQQFPDLHSELNLSSLELGDSALYFCASGLGGSNSPLHFGNGTRLTVT.

This sequence joins TRBV18 and TRBJ2-3; either TRBD1 or TRBD2 may supply D (6 bases each). V shed 8 bases and J shed 0 bases, with 18 bases lying between them. The V gene's germline CDR1 is KGHSH and CDR2 LQKENI. The CDR3 spans 16 residues. This CDR3 reads CASPKSPGASTDTQYF. The DNA of the CDR3 is TGTGCCAGCCCTAAAAGCCCGGGGGCCAGCACAGATACGCAGTATTTT.

V usage is TRBV19 and J usage is TRBJ1-2, with D tentatively TRBD1 (6 bases). Germline V gene lookup returns CDR1 LNHDA and CDR2 SQIVND (reference sequence). This CDR3 contains 15 residues. Trimming took 0 bases from V and 2 from J, leaving 10 bases between them. The CDR3 coding sequence is TGTGCCAGTAGTATAGACCGCAGGGGAAACTATGGCTACACCTTC. As protein: CASSIDRRGNYGYTF.

This chain uses TRBV18 with TRBJ2-1, with D perhaps given as TRBD1 or TRBD2 (5 bases each). The germline gives CDR1 KGHSH, CDR2 LQKENI. This CDR3 region has 15 residues. V was pared by 6 bases and J by 7 bases, with 19 bases between. CDR3 DNA: TGTGCCAGCTCCCCTGAGGGGACCCTTCTTAATGAGCAGTTCTTC. It encodes CASSPEGTLLNEQFF.

Note on this clone: The DNA is omitted, as the CDR3 cannot be located on it reliably, and the CDR3 follows TCRdb's listing. This chain joins TRBV12-2 and TRBJ2-1; TRBD2 was called by the table and not checked on the DNA. TRBV12-2 is a recognized pseudogene. The CDR3 sequence runs 19 residues, both termini included. The CDR3 region is CASRLEPHVAGGTYNEQFF.

The V gene is TRBV6-6, the J gene TRBJ2-2; TRBD1 aligns across 7 bases. The length of the CDR3 is 15 residues. CDR1 is MNHNY, CDR2 SVGAGI, per germline (reference sequence). The ends lost 2 bases at V and 6 bases at J; junction bases unmatched: 6. The CDR3: CASSYDDRVAGELFF. DNA of the CDR3: TGTGCCAGCAGTTACGATGACAGGGTGGCCGGGGAGCTGTTTTTT.

This rearrangement joins TRBV19 to TRBJ1-5, with no clear D. The CDR3 has 11 residues. From germline, CDR1 is LNHDA and CDR2 SQIVND (reference sequence). Trimming stripped 8 bases from V and 4 bases from J, with 6 bases between. The CDR3 here is CASSSNQPQHF. CDR3 bases: TGTGCCAGTTCTTCAAATCAGCCCCAGCATTTT.